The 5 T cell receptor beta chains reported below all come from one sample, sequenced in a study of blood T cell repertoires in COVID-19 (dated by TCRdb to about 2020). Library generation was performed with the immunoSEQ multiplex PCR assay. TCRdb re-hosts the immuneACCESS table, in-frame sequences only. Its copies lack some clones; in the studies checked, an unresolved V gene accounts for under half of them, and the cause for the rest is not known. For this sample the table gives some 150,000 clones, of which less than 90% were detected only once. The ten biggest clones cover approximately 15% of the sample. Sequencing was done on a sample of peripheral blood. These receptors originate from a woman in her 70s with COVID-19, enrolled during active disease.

CDR3 DNA: TGTGCCAGCAGCTTGCTACGAAACACTGAAGCTTTCTTT. This gives the protein CASSLLRNTEAFF. The gene calls are TRBV7-7 and TRBJ1-1; no clear D gene. The ends were cut back, 3 bases at V and 2 bases at J, with 7 bases in the middle. Germline V gene sequence: CDR1 SSHAT, CDR2 FNYEAQ (reference sequence). This CDR3 has 13 residues.

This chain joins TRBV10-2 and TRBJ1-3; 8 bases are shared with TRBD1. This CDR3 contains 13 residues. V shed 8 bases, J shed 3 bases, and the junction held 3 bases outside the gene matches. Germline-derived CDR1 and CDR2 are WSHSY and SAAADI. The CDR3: CASQGAYGNTIYF. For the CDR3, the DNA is TGCGCCAGCCAGGGGGCTTATGGAAACACCATATATTTT.

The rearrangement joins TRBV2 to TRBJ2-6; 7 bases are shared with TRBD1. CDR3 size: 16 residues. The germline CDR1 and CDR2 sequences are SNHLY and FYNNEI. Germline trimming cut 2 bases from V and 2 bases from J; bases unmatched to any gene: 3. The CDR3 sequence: CASSEQGGTGANVLTF. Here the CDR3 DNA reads TGTGCCAGCAGTGAACAAGGGGGCACTGGGGCCAACGTCCTGACTTTC.

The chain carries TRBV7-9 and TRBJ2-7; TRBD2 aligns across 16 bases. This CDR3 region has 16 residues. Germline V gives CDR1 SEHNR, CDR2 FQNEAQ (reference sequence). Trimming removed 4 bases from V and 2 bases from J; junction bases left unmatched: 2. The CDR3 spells CASSSGTSGRAYEQYF. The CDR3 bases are TGTGCCAGCAGCTCCGGGACTAGCGGGAGGGCCTACGAGCAGTACTTC. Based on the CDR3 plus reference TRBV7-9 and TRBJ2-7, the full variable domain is DTGVSQNPRHKITKRGQNVTFRCDPISEHNRLYWYRQTLGQGPEFLTYFQNEAQLEKSRLLSDRFSAERPKGSFSTLEIQRTEQGDSAMYLCASSSGTSGRAYEQYFGPGTRLTVT.

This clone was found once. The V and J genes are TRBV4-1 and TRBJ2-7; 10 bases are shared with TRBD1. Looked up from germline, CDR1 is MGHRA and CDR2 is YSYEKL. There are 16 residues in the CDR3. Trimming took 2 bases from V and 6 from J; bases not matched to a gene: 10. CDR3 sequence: CASSQHSGTGDPEQYF. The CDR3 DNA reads TGCGCCAGCAGCCAACACTCCGGGACAGGGGACCCCGAGCAGTACTTC.